The source of this T cell receptor beta chain is a study of blood T cell repertoires in COVID-19. Whole-study context: PBMCs, B-cell-depleted T cells, or T cells provided the cDNA or gDNA that made up the material.

This clone occurred once. The CDR3 is 14 amino acids. The ends were cut back, 8 bases at V and 5 bases at J, with 19 bases in the middle. CDR1 is SNHLY, CDR2 FYNNEI, per germline. Repertoires were generated with immunoSEQ multiplex PCR, while TCRdb's copy carries only in-frame clones and drops some. The sample carries about 310,000 clones, over 75% recorded once. The V call is TRBV2, the J call TRBJ2-7; D is perhaps TRBD1 (5 bases). The material sequenced was peripheral blood. The receptor was derived from a man aged 45-60 years with active or convalescent COVID-19. DNA of the CDR3: TGTGCCAGCCAGGCAACAGGACGCCTCGACGAGCAGTACTTC. This codes for CASQATGRLDEQYF.